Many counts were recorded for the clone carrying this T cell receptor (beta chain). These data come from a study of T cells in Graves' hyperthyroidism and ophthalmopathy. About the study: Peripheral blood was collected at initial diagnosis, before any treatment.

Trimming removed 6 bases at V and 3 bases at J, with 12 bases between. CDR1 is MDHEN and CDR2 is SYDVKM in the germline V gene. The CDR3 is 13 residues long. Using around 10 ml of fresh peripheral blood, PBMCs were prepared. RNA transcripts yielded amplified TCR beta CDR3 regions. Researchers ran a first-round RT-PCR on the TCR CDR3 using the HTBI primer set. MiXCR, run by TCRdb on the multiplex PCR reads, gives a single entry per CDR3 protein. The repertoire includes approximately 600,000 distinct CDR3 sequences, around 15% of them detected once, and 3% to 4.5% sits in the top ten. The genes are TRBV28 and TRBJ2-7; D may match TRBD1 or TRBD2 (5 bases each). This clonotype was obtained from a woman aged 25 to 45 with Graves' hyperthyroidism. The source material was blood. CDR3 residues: CASRTGRGYEQYF. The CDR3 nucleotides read TGTGCCAGCAGAACGGGACGGGGCTACGAGCAGTACTTC. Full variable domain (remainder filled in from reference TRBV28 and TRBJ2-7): DVKVTQSSRYLVKRTGEKVFLECVQDMDHENMFWYRQDPGLGLRLIYFSYDVKMKEKGDIPEGYSVSREKKERFSLILESASTNQTSMYLCASRTGRGYEQYFGPGTRLTVT.